One and the same sample provided the 5 T cell receptor beta chains below, sequenced in a study of blood T cell repertoires in COVID-19. Using immunoSEQ multiplex PCR, the repertoire was profiled, and TCRdb retains in-frame clones only, with some absent. The table has just under 150,000 clones, about 87% seen once. The sequenced material came from peripheral blood. The receptors come from a man between 45 and 60 years old who had recovered from COVID-19.

The chain is built from TRBV6-6 and TRBJ1-3; 8 bases align to TRBD1. Looked up from germline, CDR1 is MNHNY and CDR2 is SVGAGI (reference sequence). V gave up 6 bases and J gave up 3 bases; unmatched junction bases: 7. CDR3 size: 15 residues. In DNA, the CDR3 is TGTGCCAGCAGGTCCGGACAGGGAAATGGAAACACCATATATTTT. This sequence encodes CASRSGQGNGNTIYF.

This clone has a single count. The chain has TRBV6-5 and TRBJ1-2; D perhaps matches TRBD1 (6 bases). V lost 6 bases to trimming and J lost 4 bases, with 12 bases between them. Germline lookup yields CDR1 MNHEY and CDR2 SVGAGI. The CDR3 runs to 13 residues. CDR3 amino acids: CASSLTGFYGYTF. DNA for the CDR3: TGTGCCAGCAGCCTTACAGGGTTCTATGGCTACACCTTC.

The rearrangement uses TRBV3-1 (or the pseudogene TRBV3-2) and TRBJ2-4, with a tentative D call TRBD2 (6 bases). Deletions cut 4 bases from V and 2 bases from J, with 12 bases between. Per germline, CDR1 LGHDT and CDR2 YNNKEL (reference sequence). The CDR3 sequence is 15 residues long. CDR3 region: CASSLLGGTKNIQYF. The CDR3 nucleotides are TGTGCCAGCAGCCTGCTAGGAGGGACCAAAAACATTCAGTACTTC.

J is TRBJ2-7 and V is TRBV7-9; weak D call: TRBD2 (5 bases). V lost 4 bases and J 0 bases, leaving 10 bases between the germline ends. Germline CDR1 reads SEHNR; CDR2 reads FQNEAQ (reference sequence). This CDR3 has 14 residues. The CDR3, as DNA: TGTGCCAGCAGCTCCACGGGAATCTCCTACGAGCAGTACTTC. It translates to CASSSTGISYEQYF.

V is TRBV6-5 and J is TRBJ2-3, with D maybe TRBD2 (6 bases). This CDR3 contains 15 residues. Germline assignment: CDR1 MNHEY and CDR2 SVGAGI. Trimming took 6 bases from V and 2 from J, leaving 15 bases between them. CDR3 protein: CASRLARGATDTQYF. The CDR3 bases are TGTGCCAGCAGGCTAGCGCGAGGGGCCACAGATACGCAGTATTTT.